One T cell receptor (beta chain) is described in this entry. Its target is unknown. Sequencing used immunoSEQ multiplex PCR; TCRdb keeps in-frame clones, though not all of them. Seen here are some 100,000 clones, 87% observed once, and the top ten hold about 9.4%. The data belong to a study of T cell responses to AZD1222 COVID-19 vaccine. V gave up 7 bases and J gave up 8 bases; unmatched junction bases: 8. Germline lookup yields CDR1 LNHDA and CDR2 SQIVND (reference sequence). The CDR3 extends over 14 amino acids. Regarding the study as a whole: Spike-specific TCR breadth and depth were elevated following two AZD1222 doses. Researchers report vaccine-associated CD4 TCRs spanning spike, with dominance at 160-218 and 743-854. Possibly, clonal diversity was underestimated; donors were largely white British and included more females.

Pooling covered second doses at about 4 or about 12 weeks. The sample was peripheral blood, taken 28 days after the second AZD1222 dose. This TCR was recovered from an adult who received the AZD1222 COVID-19 vaccine. The J gene is TRBJ1-4, the V gene TRBV19; TRBD1 matches at 9 bases. CDR3 protein: CASTRTGVEEKLFF. The CDR3 DNA reads TGTGCCAGTACAAGGACAGGGGTAGAAGAAAAACTGTTTTTT.